This note documents a single T cell receptor beta chain sequence. The CDR3 is 11 residues long. CDR1 and CDR2 from the germline V gene are DFQATT and SNEGSKA (reference sequence). The table came from immunoSEQ multiplex PCR; TCRdb's copy has only in-frame clones and leaves some out. The repertoire holds fewer than 250,000 clones, with roughly 83% as singletons. This entry belongs to a study of blood T cell repertoires in COVID-19. Study as a whole: The study drew acute and convalescent COVID-19 samples from the United States, Italy and Spain.

V and J are TRBV20-1 and TRBJ1-1; unclear D gene. The sequenced sample was PBMCs or T cells enriched from blood (not recorded which). This receptor was identified in a woman aged 30 to 39 who had recovered from COVID-19. CDR3 DNA sequence: TGCACCGTGAGAACGAACACTGAAGCTTTCTTT. It specifies CTVRTNTEAFF.